This T cell receptor (beta chain) was observed in a study of blood T cell repertoires in COVID-19. The CDR3 runs to 16 residues. With V trimmed by 4 bases and J by 0 bases, 6 bases remained unmatched. Germline V gives CDR1 LNHDA, CDR2 SQIVND (reference sequence). Profiling relied on immunoSEQ multiplex PCR, and the TCRdb table lists in-frame clones only, not all of them. The table has about 200,000 clones, 80% seen once. This clonotype was sampled from a woman aged 70-85 years with acute or convalescent COVID-19. Material: peripheral blood. The V and J genes are TRBV19 and TRBJ2-4, with 7 bases lining up with TRBD1. The chain's CDR3 is CASSKGAGQAKNIQYF. The CDR3, as DNA: TGTGCCAGTAGTAAGGGGGCTGGGCAAGCCAAAAACATTCAGTACTTC.